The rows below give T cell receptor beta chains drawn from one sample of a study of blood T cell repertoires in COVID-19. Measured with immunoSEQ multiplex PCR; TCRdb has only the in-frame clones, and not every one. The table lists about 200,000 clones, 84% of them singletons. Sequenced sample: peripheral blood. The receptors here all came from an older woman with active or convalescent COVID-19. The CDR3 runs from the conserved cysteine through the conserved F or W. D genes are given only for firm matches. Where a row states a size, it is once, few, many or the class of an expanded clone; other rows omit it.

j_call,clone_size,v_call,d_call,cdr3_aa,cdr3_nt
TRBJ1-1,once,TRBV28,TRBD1,CASSGTGGASTEAFF,TGTGCCAGCAGTGGGACAGGGGGCGCGAGCACTGAAGCTTTCTTT
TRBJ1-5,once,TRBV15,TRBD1,CATSIDRVNQPQHF,TGTGCCACCAGCATAGACAGGGTTAATCAGCCCCAGCATTTT
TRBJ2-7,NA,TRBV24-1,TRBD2,CATLGLAPSYEQYF,TGTGCCACCCTAGGACTAGCGCCATCCTACGAGCAGTACTTC
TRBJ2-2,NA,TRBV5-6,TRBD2,CASKGLAIPTGELFF,TGTGCCAGCAAGGGACTAGCGATTCCCACCGGGGAGCTGTTTTTT
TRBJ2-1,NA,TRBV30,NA,CAWRDVLRITYNEQFF,TGTGCCTGGAGAGATGTCTTGAGGATAACCTACAATGAGCAGTTCTTC
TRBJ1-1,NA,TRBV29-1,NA,CSCRSNTEAFF,TGCAGCTGCAGGTCGAACACTGAAGCTTTCTTT
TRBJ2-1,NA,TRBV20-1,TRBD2,CSASGGRAHNEQFF,TGCAGTGCTAGTGGCGGGAGGGCCCATAATGAGCAGTTCTTC
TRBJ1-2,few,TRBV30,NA,CAWRGQGYGYTF,TGTGCCTGGAGAGGGCAGGGGTATGGCTACACCTTC
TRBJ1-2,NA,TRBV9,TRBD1,CASSARQGGSGYTF,TGTGCCAGCAGCGCCCGACAGGGAGGAAGTGGCTACACCTTC
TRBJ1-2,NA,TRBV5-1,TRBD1,CASSPTGGSGGYTF,TGCGCCAGCAGCCCGACAGGGGGTTCGGGTGGCTACACCTTC
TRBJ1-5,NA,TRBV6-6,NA,CASSLPGGDNQPQHF,TGTGCCAGCAGTTTACCGGGGGGGGACAATCAGCCCCAGCATTTT
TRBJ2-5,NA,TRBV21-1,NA,CASNQPQGWAEETQYF,TGTGCCAGCAACCAACCACAGGGGTGGGCGGAAGAGACCCAGTACTTC
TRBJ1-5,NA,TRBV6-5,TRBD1,CASSLAGGGNQPQHF,TGTGCCAGCAGTTTGGCAGGGGGCGGCAATCAGCCCCAGCATTTT
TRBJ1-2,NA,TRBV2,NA,CASSAASRGYGYTF,TGTGCCAGCAGTGCGGCAAGCCGAGGGTATGGCTACACCTTC
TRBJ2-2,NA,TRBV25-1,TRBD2,CASTGGTSGSSYTGELFF,TGTGCCAGCACGGGGGGGACTAGCGGGAGCAGTTACACCGGGGAGCTGTTTTTT
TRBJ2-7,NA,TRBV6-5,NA,CASSLRRGHEQYF,TGTGCCAGCAGCCTACGTCGGGGTCACGAGCAGTACTTC
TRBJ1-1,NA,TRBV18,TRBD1,CASSYGTGGGFAEAFF,TGTGCCAGCTCCTACGGGACAGGGGGCGGGTTCGCTGAAGCTTTCTTT
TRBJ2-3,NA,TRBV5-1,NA,CASSLDGRGRDTQYF,TGCGCCAGCAGCTTGGACGGCAGGGGTAGGGATACGCAGTATTTT
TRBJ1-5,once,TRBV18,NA,CASSPWADQPQHF,TGTGCCAGCTCCCCTTGGGCAGACCAGCCCCAGCATTTT
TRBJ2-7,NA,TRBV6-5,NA,CASSPSGRAYEQYF,TGTGCCAGCAGTCCCAGCGGGCGGGCCTACGAGCAGTACTTC
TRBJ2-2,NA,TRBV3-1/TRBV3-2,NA,CASRLNLGTGELFF,TGTGCCAGCAGACTCAACCTAGGCACCGGGGAGCTGTTTTTT
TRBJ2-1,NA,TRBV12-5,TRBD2,CASGLGTSFGYNEQFF,TGTGCTAGTGGTTTAGGGACTAGCTTTGGGTACAATGAGCAGTTCTTC
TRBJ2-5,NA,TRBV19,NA,CASSVQVQETQYF,TGTGCCAGTAGTGTACAGGTCCAAGAGACCCAGTACTTC
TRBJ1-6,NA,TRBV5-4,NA,CASSSSQRLNSPLHF,TGTGCCAGCAGCTCCAGCCAGAGACTCAATTCACCCCTCCACTTT